This record concerns one TCR beta chain sequence. Its antigen specificity is not known. It has no much larger one-base neighbor in the sample; base qualities were not kept. Collaborating institutions collected whole blood in K2EDTA tubes following their own protocols. For TCRbeta analysis, collaborator samples were shipped as frozen whole blood, as isolated PBMCs, or as DNA extracted from either sample type. TCRbeta CDR3 regions were amplified from genomic DNA using the immunoSEQ Assay, a bias-controlled multiplex PCR. The study's processing was this. The number of nucleated cells in each sample was estimated by amplification of reference gene primers within the assay. To quantify the absolute abundance of each unique TCRbeta CDR3 rearrangement, sequence reads were collapsed and filtered. For each sample, productive Simpson clonality was calculated as the square root of Simpson's diversity index over productive rearrangements. TCRdb's version of the immuneACCESS table is confined to in-frame rearrangements and falls short of the full clone set. An unresolved V gene accounts for under half of the shortfall where checked; the remainder is of unknown origin. V, J and clone size are taken as reported in that table, and D and trimming were inferred from the DNA itself. This sample gives over 90,000 clones in total; nearly 90% of them show up just once. In total, the top ten clones hold around 2% of the sample.

This sample is drawn from a study of blood T cell repertoires in COVID-19 (TCRdb year 2020). A note on the overall study: The collaborator samples originated in the United States, Italy and Spain and spanned the acute and convalescent phases of COVID-19. Samples were obtained from the ongoing ImmuneRACE study (first 160 participants) and from 950 to 1,500 subjects provided by 6 global collaborators. The material from the prospective study consisted of cDNA or gDNA derived from T cells, B-cell-depleted T cells, or PBMCs. Where HLA class I and class II types were available, the types were taken from metadata supplied by the sample provider, not from assay-based typing. A de-identified subject ID, COVID-19 status, age in years and sex were almost always included in the sample metadata. Deeply sampled blood TCRbeta repertoires from subjects exposed to, actively infected with, or recovered from COVID-19 were included in the dataset. A freely available public database, intended as a resource for researchers studying the immune response to SARS-CoV-2, is where the repertoires were released. Study-level results and caveats: Clinical and demographic metadata were provided uncurated, with the amount varying by source and participant.

The sequenced sample consisted of peripheral blood. The receptor comes from a man in his fifties or sixties with active COVID-19.

The CDR3 protein sequence reads: CASATVPMNTEAFF. The DNA is as follows: TGTGCCAGCGCTACGGTCCCTATGAACACTGAAGCTTTCTTT. The rearranged segments are TRBV5-6 and TRBJ1-1; the D gene assignment is ambiguous. The CDR3 covers 14 residues, taking in both the cysteine and the phenylalanine. CDR3 DNA is the only sequence kept; it has 42 bases, read in frame from the first base. V drops 7 bases and J drops 0 bases, leaving 13 bases in between. According to the germline V gene, CDR1 reads SGHDT and CDR2 reads YYEEEE.